The 3 T cell receptor beta chains given below trace back to one sample, sequenced in a study of blood T cell repertoires in COVID-19. Measured with immunoSEQ multiplex PCR; TCRdb has only the in-frame clones, and not every one. The sample includes about 37,000 clones, 88% of them seen just once. The source material was peripheral blood. Every receptor here comes from a human donor in a cohort sampled during active COVID-19.

The chain links TRBV7-2 to TRBJ2-7; 12 positions match TRBD2. The germline V gene encodes CDR1 SGHTA and CDR2 FQGNSA. With V trimmed by 5 bases and J by 6 bases, 8 bases remained unmatched. The CDR3 consists of 15 residues. The CDR3 is CASSLRATSGGEQYF. In DNA, the CDR3 is TGTGCCAGCAGCCTACGGGCGACTAGCGGGGGCGAGCAGTACTTC.

V gene TRBV28 combines with J gene TRBJ1-3; 7 bases agree with TRBD1. V was clipped by 5 bases and J by 0 bases; unmatched bases: 10. The germline gives CDR1 MDHEN, CDR2 SYDVKM. CDR3 size: 17 residues. Written as DNA, the CDR3 is TGTGCCAGCAGTCAAATCGCGGGACAGCACTCTGGAAACACCATATATTTT. It yields the protein CASSQIAGQHSGNTIYF.

This sequence joins TRBV5-1 and TRBJ1-3; D is perhaps TRBD1 (6 bases). CDR1 is SGHRS, CDR2 YFSETQ, per germline. This CDR3 has 17 residues. V was trimmed by 0 bases and J by 0 bases, leaving 13 bases between them. Here the CDR3 DNA reads TGCGCCAGCAGCTTGGTCGGGCAGGGGCGCTCTGGAAACACCATATATTTT. This translates into CASSLVGQGRSGNTIYF.